Below are 25 T cell receptor beta chains sequenced from a single sample in a study of cytomegalovirus exposure and HLA in healthy donors. The PCR ran on 60 Vbeta and 13 Jbeta primers. The data were produced by immunoSEQ multiplex PCR, yet TCRdb's version contains in-frame clones alone and is incomplete. The sample yields under 140,000 clones, around 79% seen once. The sequencing sample was made of PBMCs. The origin of the receptors is a woman aged 30 to 39 in good health and CMV-seronegative.

This clone has a handful of counts. The rearrangement uses TRBV4-2 and TRBJ2-2, with 13 bases fitting TRBD2. This CDR3 is built from 16 residues. Germline CDR1 and CDR2: LGHNA and YNFKEQ. Trimming removed 5 bases from V and 0 bases from J; junction bases left unmatched: 0. CDR3 sequence reads: CASSGTSGANTGELFF. Written as DNA, the CDR3 is TGTGCCAGCAGCGGGACTAGCGGGGCGAACACCGGGGAGCTGTTTTTT.

The chain is built from TRBV30 and TRBJ1-6; no firm D call. The CDR3 extends over 14 amino acids. V lost 0 bases and J lost 8, with 11 bases in between. Per germline, CDR1 GTSNPN and CDR2 SVGIG (reference sequence). This CDR3 reads CAWSVSGIYSPLHF. CDR3 DNA sequence: TGTGCCTGGAGTGTATCGGGGATTTATTCACCCCTCCACTTT.

The chain has TRBV29-1 and TRBJ2-7; possibly TRBD1 for D (5 bases). V was trimmed by 6 bases and J by 5 bases, leaving 17 bases between them. CDR1 and CDR2 (germline): SQVTM, ANQGSEA. The CDR3 covers 13 residues. CDR3 sequence: CSVGRAGNDEQYF. The CDR3 nucleotides are TGCAGCGTCGGAAGGGCAGGGAACGACGAGCAGTACTTC.

The chain is built from TRBV2 and TRBJ2-7; 14 nucleotides agree with TRBD2. V shed 8 bases and J 5 bases; nucleotides not matched to a gene: 8. CDR1 is SNHLY, CDR2 FYNNEI, per germline. This CDR3 region has 15 residues. For the CDR3, the DNA is TGTGCCAGCGTTAGACTAGCGGGGGGGCCAAACGAGCAGTACTTC. It codes for CASVRLAGGPNEQYF.

The V call is TRBV7-8, the J call TRBJ1-2; TRBD1 agrees at 7 bases. Trimming at V came to 5 bases and at J to 3 bases, leaving 6 bases not matched to a gene. The CDR3 is made up of 14 amino acids. Germline CDR1 is SGHVS and CDR2 is FQNEAQ. Here the CDR3 DNA reads TGTGCCAGCAGCCGAGGGGGCGCGGACTATGGCTACACCTTC. Encoded protein: CASSRGGADYGYTF.

The chain is built from TRBV4-3 and TRBJ1-2; D perhaps matches TRBD1 (5 bases). The CDR3 runs 14 residues. V lost 4 bases, J lost 4 bases, and 13 bases lay in between. The V gene's germline CDR1 is LGHNA and CDR2 YSLEER. The CDR3 DNA follows: TGCGCCAGCAGCCCAGAGGGGCGAGGCTATGGCTACACCTTC. This sequence encodes CASSPEGRGYGYTF.

The chain carries TRBV19 and TRBJ1-1; D not certain. This CDR3 is 13 amino acids long. Germline loops: CDR1 LNHDA, CDR2 SQIVND (reference sequence). V lost 2 bases, J lost 10 bases, and 14 bases lay in between. The CDR3 region is CASSISRDLRAFF. The CDR3 nucleotides read TGTGCCAGTAGTATATCTCGGGATTTGCGAGCTTTCTTT.

The genes are TRBV13 and TRBJ2-7; 9 bases are a match to TRBD2. There are 14 residues in the CDR3. V dropped 5 bases and J dropped 3; count of bases not matched to a gene: 5. Germline loops: CDR1 PRHDT, CDR2 FYEKMQ (reference sequence). CDR3 in DNA: TGTGCCAGCAGCCTTCGACTAGCGGACTACGAGCAGTACTTC. Residues: CASSLRLADYEQYF.

This clone was detected only once. The V call is TRBV28, the J call TRBJ2-2; D possibly corresponds to TRBD2 (6 bases). V was cut by 5 bases and J by 0 bases, with 16 bases left in between. The CDR3 contains 17 residues. The V gene's germline CDR1 is MDHEN and CDR2 SYDVKM. CDR3 protein: CASSPILANANTGELFF. Written as DNA, the CDR3 is TGTGCCAGCAGTCCGATCCTAGCGAACGCGAACACCGGGGAGCTGTTTTTT.

This clone was observed a few times. The chain links TRBV4-1 to TRBJ1-4; D uncertain. The CDR3 sequence is 15 residues long. V was clipped by 0 bases and J by 5 bases, with 10 bases between them. From germline, CDR1 is MGHRA and CDR2 YSYEKL. The CDR3 reads CASSQDQRVNEKLFF. As DNA, the CDR3 is TGCGCCAGCAGCCAAGATCAGAGGGTAAATGAAAAACTGTTTTTT.

The J gene is TRBJ1-3, the V gene TRBV4-2; TRBD1 aligns across 9 bases. CDR1 is LGHNA and CDR2 is YNFKEQ in the germline V gene. The CDR3 length is 17 residues. The J segment lost 1 base and the V segment lost 4 bases, leaving 8 bases of the junction unmatched. CDR3 region: CASSPITGTGSGNTIYF. As DNA, the CDR3 is TGTGCCAGCAGCCCGATTACCGGGACAGGGTCTGGAAACACCATATATTTT.

The chain uses TRBV5-6 and TRBJ2-3; TRBD1 matches at 9 bases. Germline-derived CDR1 and CDR2 are SGHDT and YYEEEE. This CDR3 contains 16 residues. The J segment lost 2 bases and the V segment lost 2 bases, leaving 6 bases of the junction unmatched. CDR3 DNA sequence: TGTGCCAGCAGCTTTGGGACAGGGCCTTCCACAGATACGCAGTATTTT. Protein product: CASSFGTGPSTDTQYF.

The genes are TRBV29-1 and TRBJ2-7; 15 nucleotides agree with TRBD2. With V trimmed by 6 bases and J by 2 bases, 2 bases remained unmatched. The CDR3 length is 14 residues. Germline V gene sequence: CDR1 SQVTM, CDR2 ANQGSEA. CDR3 loop: CSVRTSGRAYEQYF. The DNA of the CDR3 is TGCAGCGTAAGGACTAGCGGGAGGGCCTACGAGCAGTACTTC.

The rearrangement links TRBV10-3 to TRBJ1-2; no reliable D call. The CDR3 covers 12 residues. Trimming shortened V by 3 bases and J by 8 bases, and 10 bases separated the two germline ends. Germline CDR1 ENHRY, CDR2 SYGVKD. The CDR3 is CAISESARGYTF. CDR3 in DNA: TGTGCCATCAGTGAATCCGCGCGGGGCTACACCTTC.

This clone has more than one count but fewer than ten. The CDR3 reads CASSIANSYEQYF. CDR3 DNA: TGTGCCAGTAGTATAGCTAACTCCTACGAGCAGTACTTC. The chain joins TRBV19 to TRBJ2-7; D is unclear. CDR1 LNHDA and CDR2 SQIVND come from the germline V gene (reference sequence). Trimming removed 1 base from V and 0 bases from J, with 4 bases in between. The CDR3 covers 13 residues.

The chain combines TRBV30 with TRBJ2-7, with 9 bases matching TRBD1. The ends lost 2 bases at V and 4 bases at J; junction bases unmatched: 12. The CDR3 has 16 amino acids. Germline CDR1 GTSNPN, CDR2 SVGIG (reference sequence). CDR3 in DNA: TGTGCCTGGAGTCCCACTCCCGGACAGGGGCAATACGAGCAGTACTTC. Its translation is CAWSPTPGQGQYEQYF.

This clone has more than one count but fewer than ten. The gene calls are TRBV6-4 and TRBJ2-3; 8 bases agree with TRBD1. The V and J ends lost 5 bases and 5 bases, in that order; junction bases with no gene match: 6. This CDR3 is built from 14 residues. CDR1 MRHNA and CDR2 SNTAGT come from the germline V gene. In DNA, the CDR3 is TGTGCCAGCAGTTCAGGGGGCGCCGAAGATACGCAGTATTTT. Translation gives CASSSGGAEDTQYF.

This clone turned up a few times. The chain uses TRBV30 and TRBJ2-1, with a weak D call TRBD2 (6 bases). The CDR3 is made up of 15 amino acids. Trimming took 2 bases from V and 0 from J, leaving 11 bases between them. Germline V lookup: CDR1 GTSNPN, CDR2 SVGIG (reference sequence). The CDR3 region has the DNA TGTGCCTGGAGTAAGGACGGGAGCTCCTACAATGAGCAGTTCTTC. It encodes CAWSKDGSSYNEQFF.

This chain links TRBV11-3 with TRBJ1-1, with 10 bases aligning to TRBD1. The J segment lost 6 bases and the V segment lost 5 bases, leaving 6 bases of the junction unmatched. The CDR3 extends over 14 amino acids. Per germline, CDR1 SGHNT and CDR2 YENEEA. Here the CDR3 reads CASSAGQGRPEAFF. The CDR3 coding sequence is TGTGCCAGCAGCGCGGGACAGGGGAGACCTGAAGCTTTCTTT. The full variable domain, with the rest looked up from reference TRBV11-3 and TRBJ1-1, is EAGVVQSPRYKIIEKKQPVAFWCNPISGHNTLYWYLQNLGQGPELLIRYENEEAVDDSQLPKDRFSAERLKGVDSTLKIQPAELGDSAVYLCASSAGQGRPEAFFGQGTRLTVV.

V usage is TRBV5-4 and J usage is TRBJ2-7; the D gene is possibly TRBD1 (5 bases). This CDR3 region has 13 residues. V shed 2 bases and J shed 0 bases, with 6 bases lying between them. Germline V gene lookup returns CDR1 SGHNT and CDR2 YYREEE (reference sequence). CDR3 in DNA: TGTGCCAGCAGCTTTACAGGCTCCTACGAGCAGTACTTC. Encoded protein: CASSFTGSYEQYF.

This clone was picked up a small number of times. The chain carries TRBV5-8 and TRBJ2-6; D is undetermined. Germline CDR1 reads SGHTS; CDR2 reads YDEGEE. The CDR3 contains 12 residues. V gave up 6 bases and J gave up 7 bases, with 8 bases separating them. CDR3 in amino acids: CASKRVANVLTF. Here the CDR3 DNA reads TGTGCCAGCAAGCGAGTTGCCAACGTCCTGACTTTC.

The gene calls are TRBV4-3 and TRBJ1-1, with D perhaps TRBD1 (5 bases). The CDR3 is made up of 15 amino acids. Per the germline V gene, CDR1 is LGHNA and CDR2 is YSLEER. V dropped 0 bases and J dropped 1 base, with 9 bases sitting between them. As DNA, the CDR3 is TGCGCCAGCAGCCAAGATTTTAGGGGGAACACTGAAGCTTTCTTT. Translation: CASSQDFRGNTEAFF.

The rearrangement links TRBV9 to TRBJ2-1, with D perhaps TRBD1 (6 bases). CDR1 is SGDLS and CDR2 is YYNGEE in the germline V gene. This CDR3 comprises 15 residues. The V end lost 4 bases, the J end lost 3 bases, and 14 bases lay between the germline ends. This CDR3 is CASSPEGVNYNEQFF. The CDR3 DNA is TGTGCCAGCAGCCCCGAGGGGGTAAACTACAATGAGCAGTTCTTC.

The genes are TRBV30 and TRBJ2-3; the D gene is possibly TRBD1 (6 bases). Per germline, CDR1 GTSNPN and CDR2 SVGIG (reference sequence). The V gene lost 2 bases and the J gene lost 0 bases, with 9 bases spanning the gap. The CDR3 loop spans 14 amino acids. The CDR3 DNA follows: TGTGCCTGGAGTTTGGGGGCTAGCACAGATACGCAGTATTTT. Amino acids: CAWSLGASTDTQYF.

V usage is TRBV20-1 and J usage is TRBJ1-1; D call uncertain. The V end was cut by 2 bases, the J end by 6 bases, with 7 bases between. Per germline, CDR1 DFQATT and CDR2 SNEGSKA (reference sequence). CDR3 size: 11 residues. The CDR3, as DNA: TGCAGTGCTAGACAGGATTCTGAAGCTTTCTTT. Protein product: CSARQDSEAFF.